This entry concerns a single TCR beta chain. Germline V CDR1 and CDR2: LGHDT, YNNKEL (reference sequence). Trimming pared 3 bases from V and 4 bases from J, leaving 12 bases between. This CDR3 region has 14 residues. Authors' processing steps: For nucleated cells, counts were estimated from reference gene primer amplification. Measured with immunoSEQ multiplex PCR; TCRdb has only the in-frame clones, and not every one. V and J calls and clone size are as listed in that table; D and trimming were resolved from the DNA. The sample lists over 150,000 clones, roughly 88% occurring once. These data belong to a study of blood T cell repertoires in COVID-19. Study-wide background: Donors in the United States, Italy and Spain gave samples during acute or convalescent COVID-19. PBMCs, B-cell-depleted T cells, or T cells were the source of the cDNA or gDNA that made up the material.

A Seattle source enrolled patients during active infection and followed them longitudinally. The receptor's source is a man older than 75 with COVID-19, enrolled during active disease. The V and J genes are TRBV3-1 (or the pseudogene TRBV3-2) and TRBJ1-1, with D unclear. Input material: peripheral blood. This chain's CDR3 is CASSHLRVGTEAFF. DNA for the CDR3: TGTGCCAGCAGCCATCTCCGGGTGGGCACTGAAGCTTTCTTT.